This passage covers 23 T cell receptor beta chains from one sample sequenced in a study of control samples from healthy donors and cancer patients. Generated by immunoSEQ multiplex PCR, the TCRdb table keeps only in-frame clones and is missing some. The sample contains under 300,000 clones, roughly four fifths of which appear only once. The sequenced sample was PBMCs. The receptors here all came from an older woman with lung cancer.

This rearrangement joins TRBV6-5 to TRBJ1-4; D is uncertain. This CDR3 contains 15 residues. V shed 2 bases and J shed 2 bases, with 9 bases lying between them. Per germline, CDR1 MNHEY and CDR2 SVGAGI. Here the CDR3 reads CASSYSTGTNEKLFF. The CDR3 DNA is TGTGCCAGCAGTTACAGCACTGGGACTAATGAAAAACTGTTTTTT.

This clone was counted once. This rearrangement joins TRBV19 to TRBJ1-1; the match to TRBD1 covers 7 bases. The junction had 13 bases not matched to a gene; V was cut back by 4 bases and J by 8 bases. CDR1 and CDR2 from the germline V gene are LNHDA and SQIVND (reference sequence). The CDR3 contains 15 residues. CDR3 DNA: TGTGCCAGTAGTACCAACACACAGGGGAGGAGCGAAGCTTTCTTT. Its protein product is CASSTNTQGRSEAFF. Looking up the rest from reference TRBV19 and TRBJ1-1 gives the full variable domain: DGGITQSPKYLFRKEGQNVTLSCEQNLNHDAMYWYRQDPGQGLRLIYYSQIVNDFQKGDIAEGYSVSREKKESFPLTVTSAQKNPTAFYLCASSTNTQGRSEAFFGQGTRLTVV.

V is TRBV9 and J is TRBJ1-3; 8 bases are a match to TRBD1. Germline CDR1 SGDLS, CDR2 YYNGEE. V gave up 7 bases and J gave up 2 bases; unmatched junction bases: 2. The CDR3 spans 13 residues. The CDR3 sequence is CASGRGPGNTIYF. The CDR3 coding sequence is TGTGCCAGCGGCAGGGGGCCTGGAAACACCATATATTTT.

The chain is built from TRBV28 and TRBJ2-5, with TRBD2 identical over 8 bases. The CDR3 sequence is 15 residues long. The ends lost 5 bases at V and 2 bases at J; junction bases unmatched: 7. Germline V gives CDR1 MDHEN, CDR2 SYDVKM. Written as DNA, the CDR3 is TGTGCCAGCAGTCACCACGGGGGGGAACAAGAGACCCAGTACTTC. This gives the protein CASSHHGGEQETQYF.

The genes are TRBV7-9 and TRBJ2-1; D is ambiguous. The germline gives CDR1 SEHNR, CDR2 FQNEAQ (reference sequence). Trimming stripped 5 bases from V and 0 bases from J, with 14 bases between. The CDR3 length is 16 residues. This chain's CDR3 is CASSPPAPHSYNEQFF. Written as DNA, the CDR3 is TGTGCCAGCAGCCCGCCGGCCCCGCACTCCTACAATGAGCAGTTCTTC. Full variable domain (outside the CDR3, taken from reference TRBV7-9 and TRBJ2-1): DTGVSQNPRHKITKRGQNVTFRCDPISEHNRLYWYRQTLGQGPEFLTYFQNEAQLEKSRLLSDRFSAERPKGSFSTLEIQRTEQGDSAMYLCASSPPAPHSYNEQFFGPGTRLTVL.

The chain employs TRBV27 and TRBJ1-1, with D hard to call. CDR1 and CDR2 from the germline V gene are MNHEY and SMNVEV (reference sequence). There are 11 residues in the CDR3. Trimming removed 3 bases from V and 9 bases from J, with 8 bases in between. For the CDR3, the DNA is TGTGCCAGCAGTTTTAAAGGGAAAGCTTTCTTT. It codes for CASSFKGKAFF.

In regard to this clone: Additional DNA sequences in this sample encode the identical CDR3. The chain links TRBV7-3 to TRBJ2-2; TRBD1 is a possible D gene (6 bases). Trimming pared 4 bases from V and 3 bases from J, leaving 12 bases between. The germline V gene encodes CDR1 SGHTA and CDR2 FQGTGA. The CDR3 totals 15 residues. CDR3 DNA sequence: TGTGCCAGCAGCTCCAGAGGGGGATACACCGGGGAGCTGTTTTTT. Translated: CASSSRGGYTGELFF.

The chain combines TRBV5-1 with TRBJ2-3, with 8 nucleotides matching TRBD2. V gave up 0 bases and J gave up 4 bases; unmatched junction bases: 7. The CDR3 sequence is 16 residues long. Germline V lookup: CDR1 SGHRS, CDR2 YFSETQ. The DNA of the CDR3 is TGCGCCAGCAGCTTGGTCGGTAGCGGGGTGCCAGATACGCAGTATTTT. Encoded protein: CASSLVGSGVPDTQYF.

The gene calls are TRBV28 and TRBJ1-4, with 8 positions matching TRBD1. This CDR3 comprises 15 residues. The germline V gene has CDR1 MDHEN and CDR2 SYDVKM. Losses at the gene ends were 6 bases for V and 4 bases for J; bases not matched to a gene: 7. Written as DNA, the CDR3 is TGTGCCAGCAGCCTCGGACAGGGAAATAATGAAAAACTGTTTTTT. It specifies CASSLGQGNNEKLFF.

The rearrangement uses TRBV21-1 and TRBJ2-3. TRBV21-1 represents a pseudogene. The CDR3 is made up of 16 amino acids. The DNA of the CDR3 is TGTGCCAGCAGCAAATGGGTCAGGGGAGGCGCAGATACGCAGTATTTT. Residues: CASSKWVRGGADTQYF.

This chain joins TRBV3-1 (or the pseudogene TRBV3-2) and TRBJ2-5, with 11 positions matching TRBD1. V shed 4 bases, J shed 4 bases, and the junction held 5 bases outside the gene matches. The CDR3 is 15 amino acids. Germline V gene sequence: CDR1 LGHDT, CDR2 YNNKEL (reference sequence). CDR3: CASSLGQGVGETQYF. CDR3 nucleotide sequence: TGTGCCAGCAGCCTGGGACAGGGGGTAGGAGAGACCCAGTACTTC.

The chain is built from TRBV19 and TRBJ1-5; a weak D match, TRBD1 (6 bases). Trimming left V 5 bases short and J 4 bases short, with 12 bases between. Looked up from germline, CDR1 is LNHDA and CDR2 is SQIVND (reference sequence). The CDR3 runs 14 residues. The CDR3 sequence: CASSPQQGNQPQHF. For the CDR3, the DNA is TGTGCCAGTAGTCCCCAACAGGGTAATCAGCCCCAGCATTTT.

The CDR3 DNA sequence: TGTGCCAGCAGTGTAGGTGCATACTACGAGCAGTACTTC. Its translation is CASSVGAYYEQYF. The chain is built from TRBV2 and TRBJ2-7; D ambiguous. This CDR3 comprises 13 residues. Germline CDR1 reads SNHLY; CDR2 reads FYNNEI. Deletions cut 4 bases from V and 3 bases from J, with 10 bases between.

CDR3 residues: CSVDGRMNTEAFF. CDR3 nucleotides: TGCAGCGTTGACGGGCGTATGAACACTGAAGCTTTCTTT. J is TRBJ1-1 and V is TRBV29-1; no definite D call. The V end was cut by 3 bases, the J end by 0 bases, with 8 bases between. The CDR3 consists of 13 residues. Germline-derived CDR1 and CDR2 are SQVTM and ANQGSEA.

This clone has more than one count but fewer than ten. This chain joins TRBV5-1 and TRBJ2-5; TRBD1 agrees at 8 bases. CDR3 length equals 15 residues. Per germline, CDR1 SGHRS and CDR2 YFSETQ. The J segment lost 1 base and the V segment lost 0 bases, leaving 2 bases of the junction unmatched. The CDR3: CASSLATGGQETQYF. The CDR3 DNA is TGCGCCAGCAGCTTGGCCACAGGGGGCCAAGAGACCCAGTACTTC.

The chain has TRBV9 and TRBJ2-5, with D perhaps TRBD2 (5 bases). CDR3 length equals 13 residues. Per the germline V gene, CDR1 is SGDLS and CDR2 is YYNGEE. V lost 7 bases and J 4 bases, leaving 14 bases between the germline ends. The CDR3 loop reads CASSSHYGETQYF. The CDR3 DNA sequence: TGTGCCAGCTCTAGCCATTACGGAGAGACCCAGTACTTC.

This clone was seen a handful of times. This sequence joins TRBV6-5 and TRBJ1-1; D is possibly TRBD1 (6 bases). CDR1 and CDR2 (germline): MNHEY, SVGAGI. V was clipped by 2 bases and J by 3 bases, with 10 bases between them. The CDR3 is 14 amino acids. The CDR3 loop is CASSYVQGYTEAFF. CDR3 coding DNA: TGTGCCAGCAGTTACGTTCAGGGGTACACTGAAGCTTTCTTT.

The chain has TRBV11-1 and TRBJ2-7; D might be TRBD1 (6 bases). V lost 3 bases, J lost 5 bases, and 14 bases lay in between. Germline values: CDR1 SGHAT, CDR2 FQDESV (reference sequence). This CDR3 contains 14 residues. The CDR3 region is CASSFTTGTDEQYF. The CDR3 DNA reads TGTGCCAGCAGCTTTACAACAGGGACCGACGAGCAGTACTTC.

The chain is built from TRBV5-6 and TRBJ2-6; no reliable D call. This CDR3 has 13 residues. V gave up 2 bases and J gave up 3 bases, with 3 bases separating them. The germline V gene has CDR1 SGHDT and CDR2 YYEEEE. CDR3 residues: CASSLYGANVLTF. CDR3 nucleotide sequence: TGTGCCAGCAGCTTATATGGGGCCAACGTCCTGACTTTC.

The J gene is TRBJ2-5, the V gene TRBV24-1; the D is unclear. This CDR3 comprises 14 residues. Looked up from germline, CDR1 is KGHDR and CDR2 is SFDVKD. V was clipped by 5 bases and J by 1 base, with 10 bases between them. The CDR3 region is CATSGGPFQETQYF. DNA for the CDR3: TGTGCCACCAGTGGTGGCCCCTTCCAAGAGACCCAGTACTTC.

The V and J genes are TRBV2 and TRBJ2-2; D uncertain. The CDR3 contains 14 residues. The V and J ends lost 6 bases and 3 bases respectively, with 11 bases between them. In germline, CDR1 is SNHLY, CDR2 FYNNEI. The CDR3 sequence is CASRALWDTGELFF. For the CDR3, the DNA is TGTGCCAGCAGGGCTCTTTGGGACACCGGGGAGCTGTTTTTT.

This clone was observed a handful of times. Distinct nucleotide sequences in the sample also encode this CDR3. The V gene is TRBV27, the J gene TRBJ1-4; D is undetermined. The CDR3 consists of 13 residues. Germline CDR1 and CDR2: MNHEY and SMNVEV (reference sequence). Trimming removed 2 bases from V and 5 bases from J, with 6 bases in between. Here the CDR3 reads CASSLRRNEKLFF. The CDR3 DNA sequence: TGTGCCAGCAGTTTAAGACGGAATGAAAAACTGTTTTTT.

This clone turned up a few times. The rearrangement uses TRBV19 and TRBJ2-2; 9 positions match TRBD2. The J segment lost 5 bases and the V segment lost 5 bases, leaving 3 bases of the junction unmatched. In germline, CDR1 is LNHDA, CDR2 SQIVND (reference sequence). The CDR3 covers 14 residues. CDR3: CASSPSGTTGELFF. As DNA, the CDR3 is TGTGCCAGTAGTCCTAGCGGGACTACCGGGGAGCTGTTTTTT.